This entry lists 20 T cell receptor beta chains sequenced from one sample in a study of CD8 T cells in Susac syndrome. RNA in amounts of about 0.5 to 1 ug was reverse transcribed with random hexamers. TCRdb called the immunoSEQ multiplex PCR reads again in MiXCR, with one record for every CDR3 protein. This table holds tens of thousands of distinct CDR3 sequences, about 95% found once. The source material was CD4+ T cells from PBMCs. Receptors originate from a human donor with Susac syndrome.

CDR3 sequence: CASSSTRNTIYF. CDR3 DNA sequence: TGTGCCAGCAGCTCAACTAGAAACACCATATATTTT. The chain uses TRBV28 and TRBJ1-3; D remains ambiguous. Trimming shortened V by 6 bases and J by 5 bases, and 8 bases separated the two germline ends. The CDR3 extends over 12 amino acids. Germline loops: CDR1 MDHEN, CDR2 SYDVKM. Combining the CDR3 with reference TRBV28 and TRBJ1-3 gives the whole variable domain DVKVTQSSRYLVKRTGEKVFLECVQDMDHENMFWYRQDPGLGLRLIYFSYDVKMKEKGDIPEGYSVSREKKERFSLILESASTNQTSMYLCASSSTRNTIYFGEGSWLTVV.

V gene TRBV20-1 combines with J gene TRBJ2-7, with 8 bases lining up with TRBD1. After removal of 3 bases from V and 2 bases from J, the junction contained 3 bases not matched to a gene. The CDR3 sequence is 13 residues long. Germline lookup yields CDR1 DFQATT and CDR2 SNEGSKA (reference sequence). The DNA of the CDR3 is TGCAGTGCTAGGCAGGGGGCGGCCTACGAGCAGTACTTC. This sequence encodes CSARQGAAYEQYF.

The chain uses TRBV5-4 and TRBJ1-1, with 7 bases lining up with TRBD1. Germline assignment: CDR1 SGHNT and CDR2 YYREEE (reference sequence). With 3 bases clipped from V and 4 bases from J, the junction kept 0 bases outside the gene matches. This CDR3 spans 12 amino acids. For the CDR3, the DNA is TGTGCCAGCAGCTACAGGGGCACTGAAGCTTTCTTT. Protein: CASSYRGTEAFF.

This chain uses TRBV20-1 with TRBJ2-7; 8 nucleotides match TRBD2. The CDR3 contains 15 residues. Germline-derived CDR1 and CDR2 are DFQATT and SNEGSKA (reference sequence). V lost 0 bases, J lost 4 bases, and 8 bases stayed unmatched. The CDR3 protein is CSARDIAGGTYEQYF. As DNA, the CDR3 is TGCAGTGCTAGAGATATCGCGGGGGGCACGTACGAGCAGTACTTC.

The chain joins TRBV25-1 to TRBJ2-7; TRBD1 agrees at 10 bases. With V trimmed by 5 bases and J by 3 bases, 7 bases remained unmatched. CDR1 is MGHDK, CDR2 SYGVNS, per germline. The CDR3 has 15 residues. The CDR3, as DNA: TGTGCCAGCAGTCCTCGGACAGGGGGTAGCTACGAGCAGTACTTC. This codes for CASSPRTGGSYEQYF.

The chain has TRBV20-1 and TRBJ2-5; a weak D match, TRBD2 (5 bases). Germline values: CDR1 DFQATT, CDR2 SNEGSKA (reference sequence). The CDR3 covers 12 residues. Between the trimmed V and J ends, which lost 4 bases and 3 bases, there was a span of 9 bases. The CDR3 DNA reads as TGCAGTGCTACTAGCCCCAAAGAGACCCAGTACTTC. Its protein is CSATSPKETQYF.

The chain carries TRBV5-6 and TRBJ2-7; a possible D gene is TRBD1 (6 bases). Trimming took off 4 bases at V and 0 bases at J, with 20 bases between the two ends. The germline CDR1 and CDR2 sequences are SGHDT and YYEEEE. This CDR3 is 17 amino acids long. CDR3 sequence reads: CASSAGRYRDTSYEQYF. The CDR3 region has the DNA TGTGCCAGCAGCGCCGGAAGGTACAGGGACACCTCCTACGAGCAGTACTTC.

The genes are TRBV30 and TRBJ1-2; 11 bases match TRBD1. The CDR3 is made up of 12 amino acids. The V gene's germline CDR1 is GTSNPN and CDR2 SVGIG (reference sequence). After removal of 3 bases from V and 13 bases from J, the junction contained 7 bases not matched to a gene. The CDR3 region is CAWSLDRGLVTF. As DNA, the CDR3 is TGTGCCTGGAGCTTGGACAGGGGGCTGGTCACCTTC.

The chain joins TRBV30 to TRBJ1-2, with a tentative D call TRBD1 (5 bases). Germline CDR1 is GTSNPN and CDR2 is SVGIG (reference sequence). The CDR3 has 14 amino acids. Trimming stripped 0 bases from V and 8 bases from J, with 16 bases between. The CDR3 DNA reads TGTGCCTGGAGTGTAATGTCAGGGCTGCGCGGCTACACCTTC. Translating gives CAWSVMSGLRGYTF. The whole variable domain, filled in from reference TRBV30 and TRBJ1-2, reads SQTIHQWPATLVQPVGSPLSLECTVEGTSNPNLYWYRQAAGRGLQLLFYSVGIGQISSEVPQNLSASRPQDRQFILSSKKLLLSDSGFYLCAWSVMSGLRGYTFGSGTRLTVV.

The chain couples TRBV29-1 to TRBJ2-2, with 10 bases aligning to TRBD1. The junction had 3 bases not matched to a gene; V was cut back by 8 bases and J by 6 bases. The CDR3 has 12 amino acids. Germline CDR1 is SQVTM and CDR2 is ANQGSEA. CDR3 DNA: TGCAGCTCCGGGACAGGGGCCGGGGAGCTGTTTTTT. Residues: CSSGTGAGELFF.

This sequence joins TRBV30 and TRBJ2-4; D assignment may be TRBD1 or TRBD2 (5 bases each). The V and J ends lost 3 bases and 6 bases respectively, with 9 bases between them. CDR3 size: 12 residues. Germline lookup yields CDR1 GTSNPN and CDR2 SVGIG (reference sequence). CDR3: CAWRGGGNIQYF. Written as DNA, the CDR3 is TGTGCCTGGAGGGGTGGGGGAAACATTCAGTACTTC.

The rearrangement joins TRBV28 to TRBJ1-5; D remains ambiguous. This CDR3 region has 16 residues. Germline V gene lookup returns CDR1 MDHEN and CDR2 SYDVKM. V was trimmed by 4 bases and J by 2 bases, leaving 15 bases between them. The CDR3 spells CASSWGRTEGNQPQHF. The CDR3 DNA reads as TGTGCCAGCAGTTGGGGAAGGACCGAAGGCAATCAGCCCCAGCATTTT.

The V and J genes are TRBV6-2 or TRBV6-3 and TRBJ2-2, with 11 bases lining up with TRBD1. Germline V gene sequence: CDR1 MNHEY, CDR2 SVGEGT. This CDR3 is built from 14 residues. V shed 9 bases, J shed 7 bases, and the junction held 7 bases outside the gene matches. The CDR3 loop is CARPGQGANGELFF. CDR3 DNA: TGTGCCAGACCTGGACAGGGGGCGAACGGGGAGCTGTTTTTT.

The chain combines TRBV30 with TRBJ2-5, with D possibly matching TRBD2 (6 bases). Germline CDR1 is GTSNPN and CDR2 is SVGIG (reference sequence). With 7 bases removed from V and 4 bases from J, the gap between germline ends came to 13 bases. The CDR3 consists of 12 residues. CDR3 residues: CASSDYLETQYF. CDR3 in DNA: TGTGCCTCCTCGGACTATCTAGAGACCCAGTACTTC.

This chain's CDR3 is CASSSDRGLRDTEAFF. The CDR3 DNA reads as TGTGCCAGCAGTTCCGACAGGGGGCTTAGGGACACTGAAGCTTTCTTT. The genes are TRBV6-5 and TRBJ1-1; 10 positions agree with TRBD1. Germline assignment: CDR1 MNHEY and CDR2 SVGAGI. Germline trimming cut 4 bases from V and 3 bases from J; bases unmatched to any gene: 8. The CDR3 is made up of 16 amino acids.

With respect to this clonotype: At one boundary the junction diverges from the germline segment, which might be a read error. As DNA, the CDR3 is TGCGCCAGCAGCCAAGAGGGGCAGAAGCTCCATTTT. Amino acids: CASSQEGQKLHF. V and J are TRBV4-1 and TRBJ1-6, with D perhaps matching TRBD1 (5 bases). Germline V CDR1 and CDR2: MGHRA, YSYEKL. The CDR3 sequence is 12 residues long.

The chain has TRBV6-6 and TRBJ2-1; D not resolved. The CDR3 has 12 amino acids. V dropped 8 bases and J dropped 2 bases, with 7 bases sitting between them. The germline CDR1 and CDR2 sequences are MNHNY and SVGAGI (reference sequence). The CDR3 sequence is CASGRPYNEQFF. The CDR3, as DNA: TGTGCCAGCGGTAGGCCCTACAATGAGCAGTTCTTC.

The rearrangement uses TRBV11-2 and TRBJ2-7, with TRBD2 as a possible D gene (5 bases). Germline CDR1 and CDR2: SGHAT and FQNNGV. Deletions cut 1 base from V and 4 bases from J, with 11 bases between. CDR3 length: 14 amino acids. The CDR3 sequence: CASSLGGSIYEQYF. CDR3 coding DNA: TGTGCCAGCAGCTTAGGAGGGTCGATTTACGAGCAGTACTTC.

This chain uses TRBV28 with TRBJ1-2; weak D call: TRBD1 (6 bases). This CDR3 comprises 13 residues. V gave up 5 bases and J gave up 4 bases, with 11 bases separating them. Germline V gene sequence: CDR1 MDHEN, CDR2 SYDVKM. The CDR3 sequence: CASSNRVLYGYTF. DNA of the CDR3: TGTGCCAGCAGTAACAGGGTTCTCTATGGCTACACCTTC.

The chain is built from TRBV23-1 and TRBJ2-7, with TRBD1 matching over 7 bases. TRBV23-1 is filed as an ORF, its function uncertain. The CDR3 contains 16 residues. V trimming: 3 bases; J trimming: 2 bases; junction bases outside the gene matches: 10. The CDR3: CASSHIDGTATYEQYF. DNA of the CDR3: TGCGCCAGCAGTCATATCGACGGGACAGCAACCTACGAGCAGTACTTC.